The next 18 T cell receptor beta chains were all read from a single sample in a study of blood T cell repertoires in COVID-19. The repertoire was sequenced with immunoSEQ multiplex PCR; TCRdb's copy has only in-frame clones and lacks some. The sample comprises about 210,000 clones, about 86% of which are singletons, and 8% to 9.5% rests with the top ten. Sequencing was carried out using PBMCs or T cells enriched from blood (not recorded which). Receptors were obtained from a woman aged 50 to 60 with acute COVID-19.

This clone was found a few times. The chain links TRBV5-6 to TRBJ2-7; unclear D gene. This CDR3 comprises 14 residues. V dropped 4 bases and J dropped 4 bases, with 15 bases sitting between them. Germline V gene sequence: CDR1 SGHDT, CDR2 YYEEEE. The CDR3 DNA follows: TGTGCCAGCAGCCCCAACAACGGGTGGTACGAGCAGTACTTC. This gives the protein CASSPNNGWYEQYF.

V gene TRBV29-1 combines with J gene TRBJ1-2; D is possibly TRBD1 (6 bases). Germline values: CDR1 SQVTM, CDR2 ANQGSEA. This CDR3 has 14 residues. The ends were cut back, 5 bases at V and 4 bases at J, with 17 bases in the middle. The CDR3 DNA reads as TGCAGCGTTCTGACAGGAGCCGCAGGCTATGGCTACACCTTC. This encodes CSVLTGAAGYGYTF.

The chain combines TRBV2 with TRBJ2-3, with D perhaps matching TRBD1 (5 bases). Trimming stripped 6 bases from V and 5 bases from J, with 9 bases between. The CDR3 consists of 12 residues. Germline lookup yields CDR1 SNHLY and CDR2 FYNNEI. The CDR3 nucleotides read TGTGCCAGCAGGCAGGGCGGAGATACGCAGTATTTT. The encoded protein is CASRQGGDTQYF.

The chain is built from TRBV3-1 (or the pseudogene TRBV3-2) and TRBJ2-3, with D tentatively TRBD2 (5 bases). Looked up from germline, CDR1 is LGHDT and CDR2 is YNNKEL (reference sequence). The CDR3 consists of 15 residues. V lost 4 bases to trimming and J lost 4 bases, with 15 bases between them. CDR3 DNA: TGTGCCAGCAGCCCGCTTGTGGGAGCGGCAGATACGCAGTATTTT. Amino acid sequence: CASSPLVGAADTQYF.

This clone was observed a few times. V is TRBV11-1 and J is TRBJ1-6; D unclear. Germline V gives CDR1 SGHAT, CDR2 FQDESV (reference sequence). The CDR3 runs to 13 residues. Trimming took 5 bases from V and 7 from J, leaving 9 bases between them. The CDR3 nucleotides read TGTGCCAGCAGCCGTCTGCAGAATTCACCCCTCCACTTT. This codes for CASSRLQNSPLHF.

The chain has TRBV4-3 and TRBJ1-1, with D possibly matching TRBD1 (6 bases). Trimming shortened V by 4 bases and J by 1 base, and 16 bases separated the two germline ends. The CDR3 sequence is 16 residues long. Germline loops: CDR1 LGHNA, CDR2 YSLEER. The CDR3 loop is CASSRGTGTPNTEAFF. The CDR3 nucleotides read TGCGCCAGCAGCCGAGGGACCGGGACACCGAACACTGAAGCTTTCTTT.

This chain connects TRBV4-1 to TRBJ1-2, with D unclear. V dropped 2 bases and J dropped 4 bases, with 11 bases sitting between them. This CDR3 has 14 residues. Germline V gene sequence: CDR1 MGHRA, CDR2 YSYEKL. CDR3 sequence: CASSQPQPFYGYTF. As DNA, the CDR3 is TGCGCCAGCAGCCAACCACAGCCCTTCTATGGCTACACCTTC.

In nucleotides, the CDR3 is TGCGCCAGCAGTCCGAGAGAGGGAAACACTGAAGCTTTCTTT. This codes for CASSPREGNTEAFF. The chain links TRBV23-1 to TRBJ1-1, with D unresolved. TRBV23-1 is marked as an open reading frame, function uncertain. V lost 4 bases and J lost 2, with 11 bases in between. CDR3 length equals 14 residues.

DNA for the CDR3: TGTGCCAGCAGCGTTGGCCATAGGGGCAATGAGCAGTTCTTC. The encoded protein is CASSVGHRGNEQFF. This sequence joins TRBV9 and TRBJ2-1, with D possibly TRBD1 on 5 matching bases. Per germline, CDR1 SGDLS and CDR2 YYNGEE. This CDR3 is built from 14 residues. Trimming removed 2 bases from V and 6 bases from J, with 12 bases in between.

This clone was seen just once. The chain joins TRBV18 to TRBJ2-2; 7 bases match TRBD1. V lost 7 bases and J lost 2; bases outside the gene matches: 7. Germline CDR1 KGHSH, CDR2 LQKENI. CDR3 length equals 15 residues. CDR3 DNA: TGTGCCAGCTGCACCGGGACAGCCAACACCGGGGAGCTGTTTTTT. Translating it yields CASCTGTANTGELFF.

Written as DNA, the CDR3 is TGTGCCACCAGCCTGGGACAGATCGGCACAGATACGCAGTATTTT. It encodes CATSLGQIGTDTQYF. This chain links TRBV24-1 with TRBJ2-3; 7 nucleotides line up with TRBD1. The length of the CDR3 is 15 residues. J lost 1 base, V lost 7 bases, and 7 bases had no gene match. The germline gives CDR1 KGHDR, CDR2 SFDVKD.

The rearrangement links TRBV7-2 to TRBJ2-1; 13 bases match TRBD2. V was clipped by 2 bases and J by 13 bases; unmatched bases: 5. The CDR3 loop spans 14 amino acids. Per the germline V gene, CDR1 is SGHTA and CDR2 is FQGNSA. The CDR3 DNA reads TGTGCCAGCAGCTTAACTAGCGGGGGGGCTGTTCAGTTCTTC. This translates into CASSLTSGGAVQFF.

The chain is built from TRBV3-1 (or the pseudogene TRBV3-2) and TRBJ2-3; D is undetermined. V lost 4 bases and J lost 0, with 23 bases in between. The V gene's germline CDR1 is LGHDT and CDR2 YNNKEL (reference sequence). The CDR3 has 19 amino acids. The CDR3 DNA reads TGTGCCAGCAGCCTCGAGTCCAGACTGAGGCTCGCCAGCACAGATACGCAGTATTTT. Translated, it gives CASSLESRLRLASTDTQYF.

This chain connects TRBV4-3 to TRBJ2-7; TRBD2 might be the D (6 bases). CDR1 and CDR2 from the germline V gene are LGHNA and YSLEER. V was shortened by 0 bases and J by 6 bases, with 15 bases between the two germline ends. This CDR3 has 15 amino acids. CDR3 amino acids: CASSQDVAGPLEQYF. The CDR3 nucleotides read TGCGCCAGCAGCCAAGATGTGGCGGGGCCTCTCGAGCAGTACTTC.

This clone appeared once. For the CDR3, the DNA is TGTGCCAGCAGTCAAAGGTACAGGGCGGATGAAGCTTTCTTT. Translating it yields CASSQRYRADEAFF. The V and J genes are TRBV27 and TRBJ1-1; TRBD1 might be the D (6 bases). CDR3 size: 14 residues. V gave up 5 bases and J gave up 7 bases, with 17 bases separating them. Germline V gene sequence: CDR1 MNHEY, CDR2 SMNVEV (reference sequence).

This clone has only one observation. V and J are TRBV19 and TRBJ2-5; D possibly corresponds to TRBD1 (5 bases). V dropped 5 bases and J dropped 0 bases, with 10 bases sitting between them. The CDR3 totals 14 residues. Germline CDR1 is LNHDA and CDR2 is SQIVND (reference sequence). The CDR3: CASSLRQNQETQYF. The CDR3 region has the DNA TGTGCCAGTAGTCTACGACAGAACCAAGAGACCCAGTACTTC.

This clone turned up a few times. The rearrangement uses TRBV28 and TRBJ2-7, with D maybe TRBD1 (6 bases). The V end lost 6 bases, the J end lost 6 bases, and 18 bases lay between the germline ends. CDR1 and CDR2 from the germline V gene are MDHEN and SYDVKM. This CDR3 spans 14 amino acids. The CDR3 reads CASRPPGESREQYF. CDR3 DNA sequence: TGTGCCAGCAGGCCCCCAGGGGAGTCTCGCGAGCAGTACTTC.

Only one count was recorded for this clone. The chain uses TRBV18 and TRBJ2-5, with 7 bases identical to TRBD2. This CDR3 spans 14 amino acids. J gave up 4 bases and V 9 bases, and 11 bases lay outside the gene matches. Looked up from germline, CDR1 is KGHSH and CDR2 is LQKENI. CDR3 sequence: CASSPGGERETQYF. The CDR3, as DNA: TGTGCCAGTTCCCCTGGGGGGGAGAGAGAGACCCAGTACTTC.